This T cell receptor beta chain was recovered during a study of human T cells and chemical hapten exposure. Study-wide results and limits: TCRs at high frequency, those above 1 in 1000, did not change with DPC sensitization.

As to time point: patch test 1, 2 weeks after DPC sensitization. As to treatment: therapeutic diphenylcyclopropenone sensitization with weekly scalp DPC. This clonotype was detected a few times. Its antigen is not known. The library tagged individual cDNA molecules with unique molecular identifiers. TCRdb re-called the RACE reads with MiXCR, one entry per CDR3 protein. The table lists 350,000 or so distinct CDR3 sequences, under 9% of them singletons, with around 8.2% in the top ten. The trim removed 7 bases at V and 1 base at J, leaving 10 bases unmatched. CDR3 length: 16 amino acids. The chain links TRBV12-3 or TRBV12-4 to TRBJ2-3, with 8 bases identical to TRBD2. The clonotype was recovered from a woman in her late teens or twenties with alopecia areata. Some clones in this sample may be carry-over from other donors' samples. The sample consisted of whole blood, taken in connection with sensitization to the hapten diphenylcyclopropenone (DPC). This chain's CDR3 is CASTLLREGGTDTQYF. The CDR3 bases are TGTGCCAGCACCCTCCTTCGGGAGGGCGGCACAGATACGCAGTATTTT.